Below are 13 T cell receptor beta chains sequenced from a single sample in a study of shared clonotypes between healthy human individuals. Profiling relied on immunoSEQ multiplex PCR, and the TCRdb table lists in-frame clones only, not all of them. The sample shows around 1.4 million clones, less than 99% of them seen only once. The sequenced material came from naive CD4+ T cells sorted from blood. Subset defined: CD45RA+ positively selected. These receptors were obtained from a man aged 25-45 years in good health.

The chain links TRBV4-3 to TRBJ1-5; D remains unclear. Germline V gives CDR1 LGHNA, CDR2 YSLEER. Trimming pared 0 bases from V and 7 bases from J, leaving 10 bases between. The CDR3 covers 14 residues. The CDR3 region is CASSQDLAPQPQHF. CDR3 nucleotides: TGCGCCAGCAGCCAAGATTTGGCGCCCCAGCCCCAGCATTTT.

This rearrangement joins TRBV2 to TRBJ2-7; D is perhaps TRBD2 (6 bases). Looked up from germline, CDR1 is SNHLY and CDR2 is FYNNEI. V lost 7 bases and J 0 bases, leaving 13 bases between the germline ends. This CDR3 has 14 residues. The CDR3 here is CASILGGVSYEQYF. The CDR3 DNA follows: TGTGCCAGCATTCTGGGCGGGGTCTCCTACGAGCAGTACTTC.

This chain links TRBV15 with TRBJ1-3, with 8 nucleotides matching TRBD1. V dropped 1 base and J dropped 3; count of bases not matched to a gene: 2. The CDR3 extends over 15 amino acids. Looked up from germline, CDR1 is LNHNV and CDR2 is YYDKDF (reference sequence). CDR3 sequence reads: CATSRGTGFGNTIYF. The CDR3 DNA sequence: TGTGCCACCAGCAGAGGGACAGGGTTTGGAAACACCATATATTTT.

The chain employs TRBV7-8 and TRBJ2-7; 7 positions agree with TRBD2. V lost 5 bases and J lost 2; bases outside the gene matches: 12. The V gene's germline CDR1 is SGHVS and CDR2 FQNEAQ. This CDR3 is built from 16 residues. The CDR3 reads CASSPAGGLSPYEQYF. As DNA, the CDR3 is TGTGCCAGCAGCCCCGCCGGGGGGTTATCTCCCTACGAGCAGTACTTC.

This chain uses TRBV7-6 with TRBJ2-1, with D maybe TRBD2 (5 bases). This CDR3 contains 18 residues. Germline V gene lookup returns CDR1 SGHVS and CDR2 FNYEAQ. Deletions cut 5 bases from V and 6 bases from J, with 26 bases between. The CDR3 sequence: CASSARLREGLGGNEQFF. The CDR3 coding sequence is TGTGCCAGCAGCGCCCGACTTCGAGAGGGCCTAGGAGGCAATGAGCAGTTCTTC.

The chain joins TRBV9 to TRBJ2-7; the match to TRBD2 covers 14 bases. The trim removed 1 base at V and 4 bases at J, leaving 7 bases unmatched. Germline CDR1 is SGDLS and CDR2 is YYNGEE. The CDR3 sequence is 17 residues long. The CDR3 spells CASSVPGTSGRIYEQYF. CDR3 coding DNA: TGTGCCAGCAGCGTACCCGGGACTAGCGGGAGAATATACGAGCAGTACTTC.

The chain employs TRBV11-2 and TRBJ2-6, with D perhaps matching TRBD1 (5 bases). The CDR3 is made up of 15 amino acids. Germline V gene lookup returns CDR1 SGHAT and CDR2 FQNNGV. V shed 10 bases and J shed 3 bases, with 16 bases lying between them. DNA of the CDR3: TGTGCCACTAGGCAGGGTTTAAGTGGGGCCAACGTCCTGACTTTC. Protein: CATRQGLSGANVLTF.

V usage is TRBV7-8 and J usage is TRBJ2-3; the match to TRBD2 covers 10 bases. This CDR3 has 14 residues. V dropped 6 bases and J dropped 3; count of bases not matched to a gene: 3. The germline gives CDR1 SGHVS, CDR2 FQNEAQ. CDR3 bases: TGTGCCAGCAGTCTAGCGGGAGCGACAGATACGCAGTATTTT. This encodes CASSLAGATDTQYF.

The chain has TRBV7-2 and TRBJ1-1; D might be TRBD1 (5 bases). Germline values: CDR1 SGHTA, CDR2 FQGNSA. The length of the CDR3 is 15 residues. V lost 1 base to trimming and J lost 1 base, with 10 bases between them. The CDR3 reads CASSLVGAGNTEAFF. DNA for the CDR3: TGTGCCAGCAGCTTAGTCGGGGCAGGGAACACTGAAGCTTTCTTT.

The chain recombines TRBV6-6 with TRBJ1-1; unclear D gene. This CDR3 has 13 amino acids. Per germline, CDR1 MNHNY and CDR2 SVGAGI (reference sequence). V gave up 2 bases and J gave up 6 bases, with 10 bases separating them. CDR3 bases: TGTGCCAGCAGTTACGGCAGTAGCGCTGAAGCTTTCTTT. Protein: CASSYGSSAEAFF.

This sequence joins TRBV6-6 and TRBJ1-1; D perhaps matches TRBD1 (5 bases). The CDR3 loop spans 12 amino acids. V was shortened by 5 bases and J by 8 bases, with 12 bases between the two germline ends. Germline CDR1 MNHNY, CDR2 SVGAGI (reference sequence). DNA of the CDR3: TGTGCCAGCAGTACGCGGGCAGGGGAAGCTTTCTTT. Translated, it gives CASSTRAGEAFF.

The gene calls are TRBV20-1 and TRBJ2-3; no clear D. V lost 6 bases and J lost 5, with 9 bases in between. This CDR3 comprises 11 residues. CDR1 and CDR2 from the germline V gene are DFQATT and SNEGSKA (reference sequence). CDR3 in DNA: TGCAGTGCGTCCCTCTTAGATACGCAGTATTTT. Protein: CSASLLDTQYF.

V and J are TRBV15 and TRBJ2-2; D is uncertain. Germline V gives CDR1 LNHNV, CDR2 YYDKDF (reference sequence). V lost 0 bases to trimming and J lost 0 bases, with 2 bases between them. CDR3 size: 14 residues. CDR3 DNA: TGTGCCACCAGCAGAGATCCGAACACCGGGGAGCTGTTTTTT. Its protein is CATSRDPNTGELFF.